Below are 28 T cell receptor beta chains sequenced from a single sample in a study of tumor-infiltrating lymphocytes in primary liver carcinoma. The input was 450 to 550 ng total RNA; TCR beta cDNA was made from it with a constant-region primer. Generation of the TCR beta libraries relied on three nested multiplex PCR rounds using slightly modified ARM-PCR. Rounds one and two of PCR, each of roughly 11 cycles, were primed with TRBV1-TRBV30 forward primers and a C-beta reverse primer. MiXCR, run by TCRdb on the multiplex PCR reads, gives a single entry per CDR3 protein. The table has under 200,000 distinct CDR3 sequences, roughly two thirds seen once. Unsorted whole blood supplied the blood RNA, and germline DNA was isolated too. Sequencing was carried out using peripheral blood. The receptors derive from a woman aged 55 to 70 with primary liver carcinoma and hepatitis B virus infection.

A remark on this clonotype: A much larger clone differs by one base, so this may be a read error. The chain has TRBV12-3 or TRBV12-4 and TRBJ1-1; D gene unclear. This CDR3 region has 15 residues. Between the trimmed V and J ends, which lost 3 bases and 5 bases, there was a span of 16 bases. As DNA, the CDR3 is TGTGCCAGCAGTTTCAACGGGAAGGAAGGAACTGAAGCTTTCTTT. This sequence encodes CASSFNGKEGTEAFF.

This chain links TRBV5-1 with TRBJ2-1, with TRBD2 matching 10 bases. Germline V gene lookup returns CDR1 SGHRS and CDR2 YFSETQ. The CDR3 covers 16 residues. V was pared by 3 bases and J by 2 bases, with 5 bases of the junction left unmatched. The chain's CDR3 is CASSYLAGVTYNEQFF. CDR3 sequence (DNA): TGCGCCAGCAGCTACCTAGCGGGAGTAACCTACAATGAGCAGTTCTTC.

The V and J genes are TRBV11-2 and TRBJ2-7; TRBD1 or TRBD2 may be the D gene (5 bases each). Germline-derived CDR1 and CDR2 are SGHAT and FQNNGV. This CDR3 spans 15 amino acids. V was shortened by 5 bases and J by 2 bases, with 16 bases between the two germline ends. CDR3 bases: TGTGCCAGCAGCCTCCACAAGGGACGGACCTACGAGCAGTACTTC. Residues: CASSLHKGRTYEQYF.

Note on this clonotype: A read error is possible here, since a much larger clone lies one base away. This chain uses TRBV6-1 with TRBJ1-5; TRBD1 matches at 7 bases. Looked up from germline, CDR1 is MNHNS and CDR2 is SASEGT. This CDR3 contains 14 residues. The CDR3 coding sequence is TGTACCAGCAGTGAAAAGGGGGCCTGGCAGCCCCAGCATTTT. Translated, it gives CTSSEKGAWQPQHF.

This clonotype was detected only a few times. The V and J genes are TRBV28 and TRBJ2-3, with TRBD2 identical over 11 bases. CDR1 and CDR2 from the germline V gene are MDHEN and SYDVKM. The CDR3 totals 14 residues. The V and J ends lost 5 bases and 5 bases, in that order; junction bases with no gene match: 3. The CDR3 loop is CASSRGTSGDTQYF. The CDR3 nucleotides read TGTGCCAGCAGTCGCGGGACTAGCGGAGATACGCAGTATTTT.

On this clonotype: It is likely a read error, because the conserved phenylalanine at the end of the CDR3 is missing. The chain couples TRBV11-2 to TRBJ2-7; D remains unclear. V lost 4 bases and J 4 bases, leaving 14 bases between the germline ends. The CDR3 has 14 residues. Germline V gene data show CDR1 as SGHAT and CDR2 as FQNNGV. The CDR3 DNA follows: TGTGCCAGCAGCTCGACGGCAGGAGTGTACGAGCAGTACCTC. It is translated as CASSSTAGVYEQYL.

The chain couples TRBV7-9 to TRBJ1-1; no reliable D call. The CDR3 is 15 residues long. Germline lookup yields CDR1 SEHNR and CDR2 FQNEAQ (reference sequence). V lost 3 bases and J 1 base, leaving 12 bases between the germline ends. The CDR3 bases are TGTGCCAGCAGCTTGGCGGCAGGACCGAACACTGAAGCTTTCTTT. Translated, it gives CASSLAAGPNTEAFF.

About this clonotype itself: Germline is not matched at one junction end, which may reflect a read error. The chain has TRBV30 and TRBJ2-7; 8 bases map to TRBD1. The CDR3 sequence is 18 residues long. The germline gives CDR1 GTSNPN, CDR2 SVGIG (reference sequence). CDR3 amino acids: CVWSVASSLWTGNYEQYF. Here the CDR3 DNA reads TGTGTCTGGAGTGTAGCCTCCTCCCTCTGGACAGGGAACTACGAGCAGTACTTC.

To note about this clonotype: An end of the junction does not agree with germline; a read error may underlie this. The chain employs TRBV11-1 and TRBJ1-1; D is perhaps TRBD1 (5 bases). This CDR3 comprises 15 residues. Germline V gene data show CDR1 as SGHAT and CDR2 as FQDESV (reference sequence). The CDR3 DNA sequence: TGTGCCAGCAGCCCAAGGGGCTCAGTGGACACTGATGCTTTCTTT. Amino acid sequence: CASSPRGSVDTDAFF.

Points on this clonotype: This may arise from a read error, as a much more abundant clone is one base away. The genes are TRBV10-3 and TRBJ1-2, with TRBD1 matching 7 bases. CDR3 length equals 14 residues. The germline V gene has CDR1 ENHRY and CDR2 SYGVKD. This CDR3 is CAISRDAGRGGCTF. CDR3 nucleotides: TGTGCCATCAGCCGGGACGCGGGCAGAGGGGGCTGCACCTTC.

V is TRBV6-1 and J is TRBJ2-5, with D maybe TRBD2 (6 bases). CDR3 length equals 16 residues. The germline V and J ends were trimmed by 5 bases and 4 bases, with 20 bases remaining between them. Germline lookup yields CDR1 MNHNS and CDR2 SASEGT. CDR3 nucleotide sequence: TGTGCCAGCAGTTTTTTTGACCGGGGGAGTCTAGAGACCCAGTACTTC. Amino acids: CASSFFDRGSLETQYF.

Note on this clonotype: Just one base apart from a much larger clone, this may be a read error. This sequence joins TRBV12-3 or TRBV12-4 and TRBJ2-2; D remains ambiguous. The CDR3 sequence is 12 residues long. The CDR3 spells CVSSKGTGELFF. DNA of the CDR3: TGTGTCAGCAGTAAGGGCACCGGGGAGCTGTTTTTT.

With respect to this clonotype: Just one base apart from a much larger clone, this may be a read error. The chain joins TRBV12-3 or TRBV12-4 to TRBJ1-1; D unresolved. The CDR3 runs to 12 residues. The CDR3 protein is CVSRVRNTEAFF. CDR3 DNA: TGTGTCAGCAGAGTCAGGAACACTGAAGCTTTCTTT.

This chain joins TRBV5-1 and TRBJ2-6; D gene uncertain. Germline loops: CDR1 SGHRS, CDR2 YFSETQ. This CDR3 is 14 amino acids long. The V end lost 1 base, the J end lost 2 bases, and 4 bases lay between the germline ends. CDR3 DNA sequence: TGCGCCAGCAGCTTGACGGCTGGGGCCAACGTCCTGACTTTC. Translated: CASSLTAGANVLTF.

This clonotype was seen at least ten times. The V and J genes are TRBV6-5 and TRBJ2-3; D unresolved. The V end lost 6 bases, the J end lost 7 bases, and 17 bases lay between the germline ends. This CDR3 contains 14 residues. Looked up from germline, CDR1 is MNHEY and CDR2 is SVGAGI. As DNA, the CDR3 is TGTGCCAGCAGATCCCTCGGAATCGCCAATACGCAGTATTTT. Translating gives CASRSLGIANTQYF.

This clonotype was found once. At one end the junction does not follow the germline gene, possibly because of a read error. The chain combines TRBV11-1 with TRBJ2-7; unclear D gene. The germline gives CDR1 SGHAT, CDR2 FQDESV (reference sequence). CDR3 length equals 14 residues. The CDR3 region is CTSSPNQKGIEQYF. CDR3 nucleotides: TGTACCAGCAGCCCCAATCAAAAGGGTATCGAGCAGTACTTC.

At least ten counts were recorded for this clonotype. CDR3 sequence: CSVVERRSNYGYTF. The CDR3 nucleotides read TGCAGCGTTGTAGAGAGGAGAAGTAACTATGGCTACACCTTC. This rearrangement joins TRBV29-1 to TRBJ1-2; D not resolved. The CDR3 loop spans 14 amino acids. Germline assignment: CDR1 SQVTM and CDR2 ANQGSEA. With 4 bases removed from V and 1 base from J, the gap between germline ends came to 13 bases. Full variable domain (missing parts from reference TRBV29-1 and TRBJ1-2): SAVISQKPSRDICQRGTSLTIQCQVDSQVTMMFWYRQQPGQSLTLIATANQGSEATYESGFVIDKFPISRPNLTFSTLTVSNMSPEDSSIYLCSVVERRSNYGYTFGSGTRLTVV.

This clonotype was counted once. The CDR3 end shows no conserved phenylalanine or tryptophan, and so a read error is likely. The V and J genes are TRBV29-1 and TRBJ2-3, with D tentatively TRBD1 (5 bases). Germline V gene data show CDR1 as SQVTM and CDR2 as ANQGSEA. The CDR3 is made up of 11 amino acids. V gave up 4 bases and J gave up 11 bases, with 13 bases separating them. The CDR3 region has the DNA TGCAGCGTTGGACAGTCATACATGCAGTATCTT. It encodes CSVGQSYMQYL.

A word on this clonotype: As the CDR3 is not closed by the conserved phenylalanine or tryptophan, this likely results from a read error. The J gene is TRBJ2-1, the V gene TRBV11-3, with D perhaps TRBD2 (5 bases). V was shortened by 8 bases and J by 5 bases, with 22 bases between the two germline ends. The CDR3 sequence is 16 residues long. The germline V gene has CDR1 SGHNT and CDR2 YENEEA. The CDR3 bases are TGTGCCAGCTCGCCTATAGCGACTCTTAGCCACAATGAGCAGTTCTTA. This gives the protein CASSPIATLSHNEQFL.

This clonotype was observed a few times. The chain is built from TRBV10-3 and TRBJ2-7; a weak D match, TRBD1 (11 bases). Trimming left V 8 bases short and J 5 bases short, with 28 bases between. Germline CDR1 and CDR2: ENHRY and SYGVKD. This CDR3 region has 17 residues. In DNA form, the CDR3 reads TGTGCCATCGGGACAGGGGGTGGGCTAGCGGGAGCCCACGAGCAGTACTTC. Translation: CAIGTGGGLAGAHEQYF.

The CDR3 loop reads CASSLTSWGTDMRYF. CDR3 nucleotide sequence: TGTGCCAGCAGTTTAACTAGCTGGGGCACAGATATGCGGTATTTT. V usage is TRBV12-3 or TRBV12-4 and J usage is TRBJ2-3; D perhaps matches TRBD2 (6 bases). Trimming cost V 2 bases and J 14 bases, with 23 bases left between them. The CDR3 loop spans 15 amino acids.

Worth noting for this clonotype: Because it lacks the conserved phenylalanine or tryptophan at the end, this CDR3 is likely a read error. V gene TRBV14 combines with J gene TRBJ2-2, with 8 bases aligning to TRBD1. With V trimmed by 3 bases and J by 3 bases, 9 bases remained unmatched. The V gene's germline CDR1 is SGHDN and CDR2 FVKESK. The length of the CDR3 is 17 residues. This CDR3 is CASSHGPDREDTGELFS. The CDR3 DNA follows: TGTGCCAGCAGCCACGGCCCGGACAGGGAGGACACCGGGGAGCTGTTTTCT.

The sample holds one count of this clonotype. The junction and the germline gene differ at one end; a read error may be behind it. The chain couples TRBV29-1 to TRBJ1-5, with D possibly TRBD1 on 5 matching bases. Germline CDR1 and CDR2: SQVTM and ANQGSEA. The CDR3 is 16 amino acids. In DNA, the CDR3 is TGCAGCGTCAAAGACGGGGGACCCTTTAGCGATCAGCCCCAGCATTTT. It is translated as CSVKDGGPFSDQPQHF.

The table lists this clonotype with a few counts. This chain uses TRBV5-4 with TRBJ2-3; TRBD1 aligns across 9 bases. The CDR3 is made up of 14 amino acids. The germline CDR1 and CDR2 sequences are SGHNT and YYREEE (reference sequence). The J segment lost 6 bases and the V segment lost 3 bases, leaving 5 bases of the junction unmatched. CDR3 bases: TGTGCCAGCAGCTACGGACAGGGGAGGGATACGCAGTATTTT. It encodes CASSYGQGRDTQYF.

This chain uses TRBV5-5 with TRBJ2-3, with D perhaps assigned TRBD1 or TRBD2 (5 bases each). Looked up from germline, CDR1 is SGHKS and CDR2 is YYEKEE (reference sequence). V lost 4 bases to trimming and J lost 4 bases, with 31 bases between them. This CDR3 has 20 residues. In nucleotides, the CDR3 is TGTGCCAGCAGCCAGGGCGCCAAATCCCTCGGGGCCCGTGGGGCAGATACGCAGTATTTT. Its translation: CASSQGAKSLGARGADTQYF.

Concerning this clonotype itself: This CDR3 fails to terminate in the conserved phenylalanine or tryptophan, so it likely reflects a read error. The chain employs TRBV29-1 and TRBJ1-2; tentatively, D is TRBD1 (5 bases). Germline V gene lookup returns CDR1 SQVTM and CDR2 ANQGSEA. The CDR3 has 12 amino acids. Trimming removed 3 bases at V and 2 bases at J, with 7 bases between. The DNA for the CDR3 is TGCAGCGTTGAGGGGACGAACTATGGCTACACCATC. It specifies CSVEGTNYGYTI.

Details on this clonotype: This clone may be a read error of a much larger clone one base away. The rearrangement links TRBV5-4 to TRBJ2-2; 9 nucleotides line up with TRBD2. CDR3 length equals 18 residues. The ends lost 4 bases at V and 2 bases at J; junction bases unmatched: 12. From germline, CDR1 is SGHNT and CDR2 YYREEE (reference sequence). CDR3 bases: TGTGCCAGCAGCCGTGACACCCCTAGCGGGACAAACACCGGGGAGCTGTTTTTT. Protein product: CASSRDTPSGTNTGELFF. Complete variable domain (other parts from reference TRBV5-4 and TRBJ2-2): ETGVTQSPTHLIKTRGQQVTLRCSSQSGHNTVSWYQQALGQGPQFIFQYYREEENGRGNFPPRFSGLQFPNYSSELNVNALELDDSALYLCASSRDTPSGTNTGELFFGEGSRLTVL.

Details on this clonotype: One end of the junction fails to match germline, which may point to a read error. V and J are TRBV5-6 and TRBJ2-2, with D perhaps matching TRBD2 (5 bases). CDR3 length equals 17 residues. Per germline, CDR1 SGHDT and CDR2 YYEEEE. In nucleotides, the CDR3 is TGTGCCAGCAGCTTGGCCCCCACCTTACCGAGGACCGGGGAGCTGCTTTTT. Translated, it gives CASSLAPTLPRTGELLF.